This TCR beta chain was recovered during a study of post-analysis software for immune sequencing data. Study-wide context: Relapsing-remitting, secondary progressive and progressive-relapsing courses of multiple sclerosis were included.

CDR1 MNHEY and CDR2 SVGEGT come from the germline V gene. This CDR3 region has 16 residues. V gave up 0 bases and J gave up 1 base; unmatched junction bases: 6. cDNA libraries of TCR beta carried unique molecular identifiers. TCRdb re-called the PCR reads with MiXCR, one entry per CDR3 protein. The sample yields about 820,000 distinct CDR3 sequences, approximately 57% seen once. This clonotype came up a few times. Its antigen remains unknown. Overall study results and limits: Relative to controls, patients with multiple sclerosis showed significantly lower normalized Chao1 diversity. Samples from a shared batch, those prepared together, strongly co-clustered by F measure. Higher frequency in patients than in controls was seen for roughly five TRBV segments, with TRBV5-6, TRBV5-1 and TRBV20-1 among them.

Source material: blood. The chain recombines TRBV6-2 or TRBV6-3 with TRBJ2-7; TRBD2 matches 7 bases. The clonotype was recovered from a girl between 10 and 17 years old with multiple sclerosis. CDR3 nucleotide sequence: TGTGCCAGCAGTTACTCCCCGGCGCGGGGGTCCTACGAGCAGTACTTC. This encodes CASSYSPARGSYEQYF.